The 21 T cell receptor beta chains in this list originate from one sample, sequenced in a study of T cells after yellow fever vaccination. TCRdb passed the 5' RACE reads through MiXCR, listing each CDR3 protein once. The table includes around 340,000 distinct CDR3 sequences, approximately 13% detected once. Sequencing used CD4+ T cells sorted from PBMCs, obtained 15 days after the yellow fever booster vaccination. The receptor source for this set is a man aged 18 to 29 who received the YFV17D yellow fever vaccine.

The rearrangement joins TRBV18 to TRBJ1-1, with TRBD1 as a possible D gene (6 bases). The V and J ends lost 4 bases and 3 bases respectively, with 15 bases between them. Germline values: CDR1 KGHSH, CDR2 LQKENI. The CDR3 has 15 amino acids. The CDR3 DNA sequence: TGTGCCAGCTCACTGGCCGGACAGTCATACACTGAAGCTTTCTTT. Its translation is CASSLAGQSYTEAFF. The whole variable domain, remainder taken from reference TRBV18 and TRBJ1-1, is NAGVMQNPRHLVRRRGQEARLRCSPMKGHSHVYWYRQLPEEGLKFMVYLQKENIIDESGMPKERFSAEFPKEGPSILRIQQVVRGDSAAYFCASSLAGQSYTEAFFGQGTRLTVV.

The chain couples TRBV20-1 to TRBJ1-6; D not resolved. The germline V gene encodes CDR1 DFQATT and CDR2 SNEGSKA (reference sequence). This CDR3 has 13 residues. V lost 0 bases, J lost 13 bases, and 13 bases lay in between. CDR3 loop: CSAREDPYYPLHF. CDR3 sequence (DNA): TGCAGTGCTAGAGAGGACCCGTATTATCCCCTCCACTTT.

This clonotype has ten or more counts. The rearrangement links TRBV6-5 to TRBJ2-3; 11 bases line up with TRBD2. V trimming: 0 bases; J trimming: 2 bases; junction bases outside the gene matches: 10. Germline V gives CDR1 MNHEY, CDR2 SVGAGI. The CDR3 consists of 19 residues. The CDR3 protein is CASSYSIPTSGGLTDTQYF. Written as DNA, the CDR3 is TGTGCCAGCAGTTACTCGATCCCCACTAGCGGGGGCCTCACAGATACGCAGTATTTT.

This chain connects TRBV7-3 to TRBJ1-3; D might be TRBD1 (5 bases). The CDR3 has 14 residues. Germline lookup yields CDR1 SGHTA and CDR2 FQGTGA. V was pared by 3 bases and J by 2 bases, with 8 bases between. As DNA, the CDR3 is TGTGCCAGCAGCTTCGACAGCCCTGGAAACACCATATATTTT. This gives the protein CASSFDSPGNTIYF.

The chain has TRBV20-1 and TRBJ2-7; 15 nucleotides line up with TRBD2. The CDR3 has 15 residues. Unmatched junction bases numbered 10, after V lost 7 bases and J lost 6 bases. Germline-derived CDR1 and CDR2 are DFQATT and SNEGSKA (reference sequence). The CDR3 DNA sequence: TGCAGTGTTACGGGACTAGCGGGGGGAGTTGGCGAGCAGTACTTC. Protein: CSVTGLAGGVGEQYF.

J is TRBJ2-7 and V is TRBV10-3, with TRBD1 as a possible D gene (5 bases). Germline CDR1 is ENHRY and CDR2 is SYGVKD. Trimming took off 6 bases at V and 6 bases at J, with 9 bases between the two ends. CDR3 length: 11 residues. This CDR3 reads CAIRQAREQYF. The DNA for the CDR3 is TGTGCCATCAGACAGGCGCGCGAGCAGTACTTC.

This clonotype was recorded only once. The J gene is TRBJ2-1, the V gene TRBV7-3; no reliable D call. The CDR3 sequence is 12 residues long. V was pared by 0 bases and J by 6 bases, with 3 bases between. Germline V CDR1 and CDR2: SGHTA, FQGTGA. CDR3 nucleotide sequence: TGTGCCAGCAGCTTAACGGCCAATGAGCAGTTCTTC. Encoded protein: CASSLTANEQFF. Using reference TRBV7-3 and TRBJ2-1 for the parts outside the CDR3, the full variable domain is GAGVSQTPSNKVTEKGKYVELRCDPISGHTALYWYRQSLGQGPEFLIYFQGTGAADDSGLPNDRFFAVRPEGSVSTLKIQRTERGDSAVYLCASSLTANEQFFGPGTRLTVL.

This clonotype has at least ten counts. This sequence joins TRBV28 and TRBJ1-1, with D unclear. Trimming removed 4 bases from V and 0 bases from J, with 6 bases in between. The length of the CDR3 is 13 residues. Germline assignment: CDR1 MDHEN and CDR2 SYDVKM. This CDR3 reads CASSSSMNTEAFF. For the CDR3, the DNA is TGTGCCAGCAGTTCATCGATGAACACTGAAGCTTTCTTT.

There are a few counts of this clonotype. The rearrangement joins TRBV20-1 to TRBJ2-7, with a tentative D call TRBD2 (6 bases). V was shortened by 0 bases and J by 6 bases, with 18 bases between the two germline ends. Per the germline V gene, CDR1 is DFQATT and CDR2 is SNEGSKA (reference sequence). CDR3 length equals 15 residues. CDR3 nucleotides: TGCAGTGCTAGAGATCAGGGCCAGGGAGGTTTCGAGCAGTACTTC. Encoded protein: CSARDQGQGGFEQYF.

In this sample, this clonotype turned up a few times. The chain recombines TRBV20-1 with TRBJ2-5, with 8 bases that match TRBD2. Per germline, CDR1 DFQATT and CDR2 SNEGSKA (reference sequence). V lost 2 bases to trimming and J lost 4 bases; unmatched junction nucleotides: 3. The CDR3 contains 13 residues. The CDR3 DNA reads TGCAGTGCTAGAACGGGACTAGGAGAGACCCAGTACTTC. Protein: CSARTGLGETQYF.

This sequence joins TRBV9 and TRBJ2-3; no firm D call. Germline lookup yields CDR1 SGDLS and CDR2 YYNGEE. Trimming stripped 4 bases from V and 3 bases from J, with 9 bases between. The CDR3 totals 13 residues. The chain's CDR3 is CASSYYTTDTQYF. CDR3 sequence (DNA): TGTGCCAGCAGCTACTACACGACAGATACGCAGTATTTT.

This clonotype turned up a few times. This sequence joins TRBV7-3 and TRBJ1-5, with a weak D call TRBD1 (6 bases). V was cut by 2 bases and J by 7 bases, with 12 bases left in between. Germline CDR1 SGHTA, CDR2 FQGTGA. This CDR3 contains 14 residues. The CDR3 region has the DNA TGTGCCAGCAGCTTATATCCAGGGGAACAGCCCCAGCATTTT. Translating gives CASSLYPGEQPQHF.

This clonotype was seen more than once but under ten times. DNA for the CDR3: TGCGCCAGCAGCTTCTCGGGGATCACGAACACCGGGGAGCTGTTTTTT. As protein: CASSFSGITNTGELFF. V gene TRBV5-1 combines with J gene TRBJ2-2, with a possible D match to TRBD2 (5 bases). The CDR3 spans 16 residues. Germline-derived CDR1 and CDR2 are SGHRS and YFSETQ. Deletions cut 2 bases from V and 0 bases from J, with 11 bases between.

This clonotype occurred many times. This chain joins TRBV20-1 and TRBJ2-3; D unclear. V shed 3 bases and J shed 1 base, with 8 bases lying between them. The germline V gene has CDR1 DFQATT and CDR2 SNEGSKA (reference sequence). This CDR3 region has 13 residues. CDR3 nucleotides: TGCAGTGCTAGGGTAGGAGGCACAGATACGCAGTATTTT. Its translation is CSARVGGTDTQYF.

The rearrangement links TRBV7-3 to TRBJ2-1; 7 bases line up with TRBD1. Losses at the gene ends were 2 bases for V and 1 base for J; bases not matched to a gene: 2. This CDR3 has 15 residues. CDR1 is SGHTA and CDR2 is FQGTGA in the germline V gene. In DNA form, the CDR3 reads TGTGCCAGCAGCTTAGAGGACAGGTCCTACAATGAGCAGTTCTTC. Translation: CASSLEDRSYNEQFF.

Many counts were recorded for this clonotype. V and J are TRBV14 and TRBJ1-2; perhaps TRBD1 as D (5 bases). This CDR3 region has 12 residues. The V and J ends lost 4 bases and 5 bases respectively, with 8 bases between them. Germline-derived CDR1 and CDR2 are SGHDN and FVKESK. As DNA, the CDR3 is TGTGCCAGCAGCCGGGGGTCATATGGCTACACCTTC. It codes for CASSRGSYGYTF. Based on the CDR3 plus reference TRBV14 and TRBJ1-2, the full variable domain is EAGVTQFPSHSVIEKGQTVTLRCDPISGHDNLYWYRRVMGKEIKFLLHFVKESKQDESGMPNNRFLAERTGGTYSTLKVQPAELEDSGVYFCASSRGSYGYTFGSGTRLTVV.

The genes are TRBV6-1 and TRBJ2-1; 8 nucleotides agree with TRBD1. The J segment lost 7 bases and the V segment lost 10 bases, leaving 12 bases of the junction unmatched. This CDR3 has 14 residues. Germline V gene lookup returns CDR1 MNHNS and CDR2 SASEGT. CDR3 residues: CATLWTGLMNEQFF. The CDR3 nucleotides read TGTGCCACTCTATGGACAGGGCTGATGAATGAGCAGTTCTTC.

V usage is TRBV11-2 and J usage is TRBJ2-3, with D tentatively TRBD1 or TRBD2 (6 bases each). Trimming removed 7 bases from V and 3 bases from J, with 20 bases in between. The germline V gene has CDR1 SGHAT and CDR2 FQNNGV. This CDR3 spans 16 amino acids. As DNA, the CDR3 is TGTGCCAGCACCCGGAGACCGGGGGCCCCGACAGATACGCAGTATTTT. Translating it yields CASTRRPGAPTDTQYF.

The rearrangement links TRBV3-1 to TRBJ1-2; no clear D. The V and J ends lost 4 bases and 8 bases respectively, with 14 bases between them. This CDR3 comprises 13 residues. CDR1 LGHDT and CDR2 YNNKEL come from the germline V gene (reference sequence). Here the CDR3 reads CASSPLRAGGYTF. The CDR3 DNA reads TGTGCCAGCAGCCCTTTGAGGGCTGGCGGCTACACCTTC.

This clonotype was counted only a few times. This rearrangement joins TRBV20-1 to TRBJ2-1; TRBD2 matches 13 bases. This CDR3 comprises 16 residues. V lost 6 bases to trimming and J lost 0 bases; unmatched junction nucleotides: 5. The V gene's germline CDR1 is DFQATT and CDR2 SNEGSKA (reference sequence). CDR3 region: CSARTSGGASYNEQFF. The DNA for the CDR3 is TGCAGTGCGCGAACTAGCGGGGGGGCCTCCTACAATGAGCAGTTCTTC.

This clonotype was detected ten times or more. This sequence joins TRBV16 and TRBJ1-1; D gene uncertain. With 2 bases removed from V and 11 bases from J, the gap between germline ends came to 15 bases. Looked up from germline, CDR1 is KGHSY and CDR2 is FQNENV. The CDR3 sequence is 13 residues long. In DNA, the CDR3 is TGTGCCAGCAGCCAAGCTTCGGGGTTAGGGGCTTTCTTT. Translating gives CASSQASGLGAFF.